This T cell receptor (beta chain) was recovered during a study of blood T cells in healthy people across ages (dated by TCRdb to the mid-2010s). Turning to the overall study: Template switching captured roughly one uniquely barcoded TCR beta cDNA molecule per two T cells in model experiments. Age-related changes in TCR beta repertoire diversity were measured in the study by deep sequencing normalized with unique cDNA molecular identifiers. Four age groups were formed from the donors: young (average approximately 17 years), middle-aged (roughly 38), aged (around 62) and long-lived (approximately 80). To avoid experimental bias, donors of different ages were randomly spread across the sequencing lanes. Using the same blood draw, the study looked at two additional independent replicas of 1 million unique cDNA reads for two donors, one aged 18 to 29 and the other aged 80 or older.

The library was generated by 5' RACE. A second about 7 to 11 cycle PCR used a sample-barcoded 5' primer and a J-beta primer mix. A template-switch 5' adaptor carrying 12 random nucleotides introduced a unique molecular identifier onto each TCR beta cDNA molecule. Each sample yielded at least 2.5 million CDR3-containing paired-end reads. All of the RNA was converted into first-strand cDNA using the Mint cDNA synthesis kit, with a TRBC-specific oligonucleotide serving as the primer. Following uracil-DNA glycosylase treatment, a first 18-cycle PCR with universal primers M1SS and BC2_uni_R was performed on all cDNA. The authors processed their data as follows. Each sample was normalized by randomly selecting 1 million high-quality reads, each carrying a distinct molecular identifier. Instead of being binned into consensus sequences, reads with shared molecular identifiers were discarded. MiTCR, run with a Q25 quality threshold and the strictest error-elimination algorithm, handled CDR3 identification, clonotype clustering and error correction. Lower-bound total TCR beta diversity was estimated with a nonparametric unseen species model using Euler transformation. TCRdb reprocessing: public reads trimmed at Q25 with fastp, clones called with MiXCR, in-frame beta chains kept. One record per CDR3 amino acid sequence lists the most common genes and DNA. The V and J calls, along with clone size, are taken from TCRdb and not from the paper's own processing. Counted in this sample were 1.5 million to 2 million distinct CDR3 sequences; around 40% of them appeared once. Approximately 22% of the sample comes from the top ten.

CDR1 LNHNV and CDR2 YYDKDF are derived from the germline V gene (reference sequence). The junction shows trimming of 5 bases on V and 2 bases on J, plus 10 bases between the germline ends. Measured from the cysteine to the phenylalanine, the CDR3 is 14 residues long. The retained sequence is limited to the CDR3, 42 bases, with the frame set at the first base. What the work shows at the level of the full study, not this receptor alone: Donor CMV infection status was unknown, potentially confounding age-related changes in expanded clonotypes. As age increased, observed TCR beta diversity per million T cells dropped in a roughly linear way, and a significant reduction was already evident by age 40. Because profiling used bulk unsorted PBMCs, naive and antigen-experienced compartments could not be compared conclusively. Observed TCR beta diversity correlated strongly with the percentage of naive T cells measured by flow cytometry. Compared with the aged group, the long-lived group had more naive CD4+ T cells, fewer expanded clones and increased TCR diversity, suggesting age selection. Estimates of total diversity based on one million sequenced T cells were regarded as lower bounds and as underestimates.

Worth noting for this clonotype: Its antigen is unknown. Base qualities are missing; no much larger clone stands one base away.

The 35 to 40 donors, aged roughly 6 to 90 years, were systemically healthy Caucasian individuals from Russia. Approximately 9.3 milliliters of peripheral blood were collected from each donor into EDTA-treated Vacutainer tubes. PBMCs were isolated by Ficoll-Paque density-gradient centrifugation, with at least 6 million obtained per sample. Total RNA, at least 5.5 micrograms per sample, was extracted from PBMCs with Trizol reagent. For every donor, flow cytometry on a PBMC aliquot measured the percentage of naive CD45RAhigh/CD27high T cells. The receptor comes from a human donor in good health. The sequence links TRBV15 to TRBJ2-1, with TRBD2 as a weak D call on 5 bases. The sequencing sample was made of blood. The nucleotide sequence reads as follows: TGTGCCACCAGCCGCGGGTACACCTACAATGAGCAGTTCTTC. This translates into CATSRGYTYNEQFF.